The present T cell receptor (beta chain) was sequenced within a study of immune cell composition in non-small cell lung cancer. Overall study context: Tumours were mainly lung adenocarcinoma or squamous cell carcinoma. Study outcomes and limitations: Shared sequences between tumour-reactive and dominant in vivo clones were not proven. TIL tumour reactivity correlated with maximal tumour-associated clone frequency in adenocarcinoma. About four fifths of squamous and roughly 34% of adenocarcinoma cases had tumour-associated clones >0.5%.

Normal lung was taken at the farthest possible site, at least 3 cm from tumour. In regard to this clone: Its antigen is undetermined.

TCRdb's table, derived via immunoSEQ multiplex PCR, lists solely in-frame clones and lacks some. The profile shows some 9,000 clones, approximately 61% of them singletons. What was sequenced was non-adjacent lung tissue. The TCR comes from a human donor with non-small cell lung cancer.

CDR3 sequence: CASSQNRHYTF. In nucleotides, the CDR3 is TGCGCCAGCAGCCAGAACAGGCACTACACCTTC. The rearrangement uses TRBV5-1 and TRBJ1-2, with a possible D match to TRBD1 (5 bases). V shed 4 bases and J shed 10 bases, with 11 bases lying between them. The CDR3 totals 11 residues. Per germline, CDR1 SGHRS and CDR2 YFSETQ.